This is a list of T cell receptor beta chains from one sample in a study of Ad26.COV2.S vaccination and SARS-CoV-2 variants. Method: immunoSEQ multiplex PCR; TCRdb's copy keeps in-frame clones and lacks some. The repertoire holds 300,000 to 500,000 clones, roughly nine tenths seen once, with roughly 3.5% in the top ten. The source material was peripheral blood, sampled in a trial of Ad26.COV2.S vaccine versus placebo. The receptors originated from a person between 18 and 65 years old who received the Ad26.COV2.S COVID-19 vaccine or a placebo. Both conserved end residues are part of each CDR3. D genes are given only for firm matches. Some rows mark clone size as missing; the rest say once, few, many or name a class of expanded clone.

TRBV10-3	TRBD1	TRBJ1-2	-	CAISVQGDYGYTF	TGTGCCATCAGCGTACAGGGGGACTATGGCTACACCTTC
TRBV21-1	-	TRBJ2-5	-	CASNGPDREWGRTQYF	TGTGCCAGCAATGGCCCGGACAGGGAGTGGGGTCGGACCCAGTACTTC
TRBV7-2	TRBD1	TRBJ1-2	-	CASSLDSTGVGYTF	TGTGCCAGCAGCTTAGACTCGACAGGGGTGGGCTACACCTTC
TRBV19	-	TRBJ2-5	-	CASNEGLVSEETQYF	TGTGCCAGTAATGAGGGATTGGTCTCGGAGGAGACCCAGTACTTC
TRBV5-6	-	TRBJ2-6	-	CASSFVKESRTGANVLTF	TGTGCCAGCAGCTTCGTCAAGGAGTCCCGCACTGGGGCCAACGTCCTGACTTTC
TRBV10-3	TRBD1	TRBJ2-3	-	CAISGDSGQGGYTQYF	TGTGCCATCAGTGGGGATTCCGGACAGGGAGGTTATACGCAGTATTTT
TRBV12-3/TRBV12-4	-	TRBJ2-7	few	CASSIQGVGEQYF	TGTGCCAGCAGCATACAGGGTGTGGGGGAGCAGTACTTC
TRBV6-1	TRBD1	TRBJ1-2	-	CASSESQGQSYGYTF	TGTGCCAGCAGTGAATCACAGGGACAGAGCTATGGCTACACCTTC
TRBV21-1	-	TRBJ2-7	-	CASSKGARRGARQGPIYEQYF	TGTGCCAGCAGCAAAGGAGCCCGACGGGGGGCCCGACAGGGGCCCATCTACGAGCAGTACTTC
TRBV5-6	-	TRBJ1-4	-	CASSLDDSTNEKLFF	TGTGCCAGCAGCTTGGATGATTCCACTAATGAAAAACTGTTTTTT
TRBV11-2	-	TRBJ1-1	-	CASSRNRDDTEAFF	TGTGCCAGCAGCCGTAACAGGGACGACACTGAAGCTTTCTTT
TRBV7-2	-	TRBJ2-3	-	CASSSGTFSDTQYF	TGTGCCAGCAGCTCCGGGACTTTCTCAGATACGCAGTATTTT
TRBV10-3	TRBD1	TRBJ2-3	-	CAISEPDTGDRVTDTQYF	TGTGCCATCAGTGAGCCGGACACCGGGGACAGGGTCACAGATACGCAGTATTTT
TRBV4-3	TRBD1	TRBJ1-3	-	CASSQDGGQGSAGNTIYF	TGCGCCAGCAGCCAAGATGGGGGACAGGGGTCCGCTGGAAACACCATATATTTT
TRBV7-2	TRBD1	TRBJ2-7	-	CASSLGQGAAYEQYF	TGTGCCAGCAGCCTGGGACAGGGAGCCGCCTACGAGCAGTACTTC
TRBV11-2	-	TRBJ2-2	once	CASSLLGTGELFF	TGTGCCAGCAGCTTGCTGGGCACCGGGGAGCTGTTTTTT
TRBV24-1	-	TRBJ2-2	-	CATSAVGGTGELFF	TGTGCCACCAGTGCCGTTGGGGGGACCGGGGAGCTGTTTTTT
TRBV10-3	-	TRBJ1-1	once	CAISESPGVDTEAFF	TGTGCCATCAGTGAGTCCCCCGGGGTTGACACTGAAGCTTTCTTT
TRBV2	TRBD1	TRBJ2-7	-	CASSDPGQGYEQYF	TGTGCCAGCAGTGATCCGGGACAGGGCTACGAGCAGTACTTC
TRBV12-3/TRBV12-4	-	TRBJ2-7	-	CASSLTGRYEQYF	TGTGCCAGCAGTTTAACAGGGAGGTACGAGCAGTACTTC
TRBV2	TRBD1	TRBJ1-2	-	CASRDRVHNYGYTF	TGTGCCAGCAGGGACAGGGTGCATAACTATGGCTACACCTTC
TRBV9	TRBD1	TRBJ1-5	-	CASSDSDRGGQPQHF	TGTGCCAGCAGCGACTCAGACAGGGGTGGGCAGCCCCAGCATTTT
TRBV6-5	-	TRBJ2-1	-	CASSYSPLSSYNEQFF	TGTGCCAGCAGTTACTCGCCACTGAGCTCCTACAATGAGCAGTTCTTC
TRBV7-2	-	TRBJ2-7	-	CASSPREATYEQYF	TGTGCCAGCAGCCCCCGAGAAGCTACCTACGAGCAGTACTTC
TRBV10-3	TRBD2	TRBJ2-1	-	CAISTSGGDYEQFF	TGTGCCATCAGTACTAGCGGGGGGGACTATGAGCAGTTCTTC
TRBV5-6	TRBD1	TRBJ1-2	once	CASSLNRGQMGGYTF	TGTGCCAGCAGCTTGAACAGGGGGCAAATGGGTGGCTACACCTTC
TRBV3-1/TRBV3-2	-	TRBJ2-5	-	CASSLQETQYF	TGTGCCAGCAGCCTCCAAGAGACCCAGTACTTC
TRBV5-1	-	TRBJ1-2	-	CASSSAGDYGYTF	TGCGCCAGCAGCTCCGCGGGGGACTATGGCTACACCTTC
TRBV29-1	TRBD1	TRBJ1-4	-	CSVTRGEKLFF	TGCAGCGTAACCAGGGGGGAAAAACTGTTTTTT
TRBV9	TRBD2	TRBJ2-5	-	CASSVDSGEQETQYF	TGTGCCAGCAGCGTAGATAGCGGGGAACAAGAGACCCAGTACTTC
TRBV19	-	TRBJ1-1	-	CASTNTESTEAFF	TGTGCCAGTACCAACACGGAATCCACTGAAGCTTTCTTT
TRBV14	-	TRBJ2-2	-	CASSASYRLNTGELFF	TGTGCCAGCAGCGCAAGTTACAGGCTGAACACCGGGGAGCTGTTTTTT
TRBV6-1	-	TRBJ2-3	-	CASSESGADTQYF	TGTGCCAGCAGTGAATCCGGGGCAGATACGCAGTATTTT
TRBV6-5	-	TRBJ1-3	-	CASRDYGNTIYF	TGTGCCAGCAGGGACTATGGAAACACCATATATTTT
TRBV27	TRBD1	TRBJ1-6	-	CASSVRDRANSPLHF	TGTGCCAGCAGTGTCCGGGACAGGGCCAATTCACCCCTCCACTTT
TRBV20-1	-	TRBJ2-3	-	CSASYRDRGTDTQYF	TGCAGTGCTAGTTACAGGGACCGGGGCACAGATACGCAGTATTTT
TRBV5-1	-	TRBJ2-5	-	CASSLGLVHETQYF	TGCGCCAGCAGCTTGGGACTAGTTCACGAGACCCAGTACTTC
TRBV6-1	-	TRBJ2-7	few	CASSQAHRWEQYF	TGTGCCAGCAGTCAAGCCCACCGGTGGGAGCAGTACTTC
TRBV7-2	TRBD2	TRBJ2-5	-	CASSLRSGWETQYF	TGTGCCAGCAGCTTACGTAGCGGGTGGGAGACCCAGTACTTC
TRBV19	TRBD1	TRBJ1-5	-	CASRGGQGLPSNQPQHF	TGTGCCAGTAGGGGGGGACAGGGGCTGCCTAGCAATCAGCCCCAGCATTTT
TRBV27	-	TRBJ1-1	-	CASKGVTEAFF	TGTGCCAGCAAGGGGGTTACGGAAGCTTTCTTT
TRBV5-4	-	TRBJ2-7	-	CASSPGSLYEQYF	TGTGCCAGCAGCCCCGGGAGCCTCTACGAGCAGTACTTC
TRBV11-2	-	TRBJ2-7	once	CASSRTGPSYEQYF	TGTGCCAGCAGCAGGACGGGGCCTTCCTACGAGCAGTACTTC
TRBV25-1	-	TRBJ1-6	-	CASSESVYNSPLHF	TGTGCCAGCAGTGAATCGGTCTATAATTCACCCCTCCACTTT
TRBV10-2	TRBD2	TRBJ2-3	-	CASTLDSGEKTSTDTQYF	TGCGCCAGCACCTTAGATAGCGGGGAGAAAACTAGCACAGATACGCAGTATTTT
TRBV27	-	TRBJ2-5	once	CASMGTQYF	TGTGCCAGCATGGGAACCCAGTACTTC
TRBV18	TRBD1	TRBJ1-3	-	CASSQDRVEGNTIYF	TGTGCCAGCTCACAAGACAGGGTGGAAGGAAACACCATATATTTT
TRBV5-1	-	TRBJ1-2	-	CASSFMGLEDGYTF	TGCGCCAGCAGCTTCATGGGGTTGGAGGATGGCTACACCTTC
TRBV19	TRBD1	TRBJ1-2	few	CASSPGQGARGTYGYTF	TGTGCCAGTAGCCCGGGACAGGGGGCGCGAGGAACCTATGGCTACACCTTC
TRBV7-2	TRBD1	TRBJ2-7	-	CASSPGQGVSYEQYF	TGTGCCAGCAGCCCGGGCCAGGGGGTATCCTACGAGCAGTACTTC
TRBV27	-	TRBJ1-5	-	CASSLLGQPQHF	TGTGCCAGCAGTTTACTTGGTCAGCCCCAGCATTTT